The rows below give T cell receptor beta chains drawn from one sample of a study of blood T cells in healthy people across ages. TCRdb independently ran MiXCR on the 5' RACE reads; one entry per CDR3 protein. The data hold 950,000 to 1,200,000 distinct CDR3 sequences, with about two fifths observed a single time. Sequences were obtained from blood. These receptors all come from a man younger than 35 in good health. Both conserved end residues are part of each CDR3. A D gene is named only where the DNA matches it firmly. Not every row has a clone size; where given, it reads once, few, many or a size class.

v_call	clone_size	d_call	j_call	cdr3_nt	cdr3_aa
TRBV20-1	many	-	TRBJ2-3	TGCAGTGCTAGAGACTTCACAGATACGCAGTATTTT	CSARDFTDTQYF
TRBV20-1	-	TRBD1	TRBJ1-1	TGCAGTACCACGGTCGGGACAGGACAGTTGAACACTGAAGCTTTCTTT	CSTTVGTGQLNTEAFF
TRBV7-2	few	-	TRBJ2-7	TGTGCCAGCAGCTTAGAGGATTCAGGCTACGAGCAGTACTTC	CASSLEDSGYEQYF
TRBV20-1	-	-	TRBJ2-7	TGCAGTGCTTCGCGGGTAGGGAGCACCTACGAGCAGTACTTC	CSASRVGSTYEQYF
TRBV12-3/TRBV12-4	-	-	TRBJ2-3	TGTGCCAGCAGTTTGGTGTGGGGTACGCAGTATTTT	CASSLVWGTQYF
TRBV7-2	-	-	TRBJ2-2	TGTGCCAGCAGCTTAGCGAATTTAGCAGGGTCGGCCACCGGGGAGCTGTTTTTT	CASSLANLAGSATGELFF
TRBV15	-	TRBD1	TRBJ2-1	TGTGCCACCAGTCTTTCGCCGGGACAGGGCCCCTACAATGAGCAGTTCTTC	CATSLSPGQGPYNEQFF
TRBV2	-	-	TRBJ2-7	TGTGCCAGCAGTAAATTACAGGGCGACGAGCAGTACTTC	CASSKLQGDEQYF
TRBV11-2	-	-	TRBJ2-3	TGTGCCAGCAGCTTTGGAATCACAGATACGCAGTATTTT	CASSFGITDTQYF
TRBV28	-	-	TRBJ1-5	TGTGCCAGCAGGAAACACGAGGGGTATCAGCCCCAGCATTTT	CASRKHEGYQPQHF
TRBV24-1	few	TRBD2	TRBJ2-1	TGTGCCACCAGTGAATCGACTAGCCATGAGCAGTTCTTC	CATSESTSHEQFF
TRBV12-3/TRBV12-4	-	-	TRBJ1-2	TGTGCCAGCAGACCGAGGGGGGACTACGACTATGGCTACACCTTC	CASRPRGDYDYGYTF
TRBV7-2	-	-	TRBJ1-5	TGTGCCAGCAGCGCAGAGGGGTCAACCAATCAGCCCCAGCATTTT	CASSAEGSTNQPQHF
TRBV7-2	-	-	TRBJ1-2	TGTGCCAGCAGCGTAGTGGGGACTATCTATGGCTACACCTTC	CASSVVGTIYGYTF
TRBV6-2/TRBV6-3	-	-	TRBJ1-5	TGTGCCAGCAGTTTTTCAGGGACCTGGGGCAATCAGCCCCAGCATTTT	CASSFSGTWGNQPQHF
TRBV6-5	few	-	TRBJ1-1	TGTGCCAGCAGCCGAGGGACATCTGAAGCTTTCTTT	CASSRGTSEAFF
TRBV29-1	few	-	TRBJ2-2	TGCAGCGTTAGTTGGGGGTCCGGGGAGCTGTTTTTT	CSVSWGSGELFF
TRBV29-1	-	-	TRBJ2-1	TGCAGCGTTGACGGAGATGCGGGGAATGAGCAGTTCTTC	CSVDGDAGNEQFF
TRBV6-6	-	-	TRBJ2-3	TGTGCCAGCAGTTATGGACAGAACACAGATACGCAGTATTTT	CASSYGQNTDTQYF
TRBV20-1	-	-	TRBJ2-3	TGCAGTGCTAGAAACAGGGTTCGGACAGATACGCAGTATTTT	CSARNRVRTDTQYF
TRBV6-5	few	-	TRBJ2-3	TGTGCCAGCAGTTACTCGACCCTGCACGGGGAAAAGTATTTT	CASSYSTLHGEKYF
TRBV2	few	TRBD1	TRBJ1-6	TGTGCCAGCACCCCGGACAGGGAGACTTATAATTCACCCCTCCACTTT	CASTPDRETYNSPLHF